These T cell receptor beta chains were read from a single sample in a study of identical twins. From the 5' RACE reads, TCRdb called clonotypes with MiXCR, one entry per CDR3 protein. The sample lists roughly 280,000 distinct CDR3 sequences, more than 8% occurring once. These data were also reused for a study on yellow fever vaccine responses in identical twins.

The material sequenced was CD8+ T cells sorted from blood. These receptor sequences come from a woman between 18 and 29 years old in good health. Each CDR3 is given with its conserved first and last residue. Each record gives: V gene, D gene, clone size, J gene, CDR3 DNA, CDR3 protein. D genes are given only for firm matches. Rows may omit the clone size; those that give it use once, few, many or a size class.

TRBV9,TRBD1,-,TRBJ2-5,TGTGCCAGCAGCGTATTGGCAGGGGGAGAGACCCAGTACTTC,CASSVLAGGETQYF
TRBV4-1,-,-,TRBJ2-5,TGCGCCAGCAGCCCAGAAGTAGGAATCCAAGAGACCCAGTACTTC,CASSPEVGIQETQYF
TRBV29-1,TRBD1,many,TRBJ2-7,TGCAGCGCCTCAGGGGGACAATCCTACGAGCAGTACTTC,CSASGGQSYEQYF
TRBV28,-,many,TRBJ2-1,TGTGCCAGCAGTACTCTTTTAACAGGGCGTCTTGTCCAGAGCTCCTACAATGAGCAGTTCTTC,CASSTLLTGRLVQSSYNEQFF
TRBV6-5,TRBD2,-,TRBJ2-7,TGTGCCAGCAGTTATCCCGGGACTAGCTCGGGCCATTCCTACGAGCAGTACTTC,CASSYPGTSSGHSYEQYF
TRBV10-3,-,many,TRBJ2-7,TGTGCCATCAGTCCCCCCGACCCCTACGAGCAGTACTTC,CAISPPDPYEQYF
TRBV11-2,-,few,TRBJ2-7,TGTGCCAGCAGACAGTCAGCGGTCTACGAGCAGTACTTC,CASRQSAVYEQYF
TRBV28,-,-,TRBJ1-4,TGTGCCAGCCTCCCGGGTCCTAATGAAAAACTGTTTTTT,CASLPGPNEKLFF
TRBV5-1,-,many,TRBJ2-3,TGCGCCAGCAGCACAGGATACACAGATACGCAGTATTTT,CASSTGYTDTQYF
TRBV18,-,few,TRBJ2-3,TGTGCCAGCTCACCCTACAGGGAATCGGCCAGCGGCACAGATACGCAGTATTTT,CASSPYRESASGTDTQYF
TRBV5-6,-,few,TRBJ2-5,TGTGCCAGCAGCTTGGGAGCGAGCCAAGATACCCAGTACTTC,CASSLGASQDTQYF
TRBV27,TRBD1,many,TRBJ2-7,TGTGCCAGCAGTTTAGGCAGGGGGAGCTACGAGCAGTACTTC,CASSLGRGSYEQYF
TRBV29-1,-,many,TRBJ2-3,TGCAGCGTTGAAGATCTTGGGACAAGTAGCACAGATACGCAGTATTTT,CSVEDLGTSSTDTQYF
TRBV20-1,TRBD2,few,TRBJ2-3,TGCAGTGCTAGAGATCAGTTCGCGGGAGGAACAGATACGCAGTATTTT,CSARDQFAGGTDTQYF
TRBV5-1,-,many,TRBJ2-7,TGCGCCAGCAGCTTGGAAGGGGGAGTACAAGAGCAGTACTTC,CASSLEGGVQEQYF
TRBV29-1,-,-,TRBJ1-3,TGCAGCGTTGATAGCGGTGGAAACACCATATATTTT,CSVDSGGNTIYF
TRBV5-1,TRBD2,few,TRBJ2-2,TGCGCCAGCGGGCCTATCGTTGGGACTAGCGGAGCAACGAACACCGGGGAGCTGTTTTTT,CASGPIVGTSGATNTGELFF
TRBV6-5,-,many,TRBJ1-2,TGTGCCAGCAGTTATTCGACTACCGGGACCGTCGGTTATGGCTACACCTTC,CASSYSTTGTVGYGYTF
TRBV2,-,-,TRBJ2-3,TGTGCCACCATCCCGTTAGCGGCTAGCACAGATACGCAGTATTTT,CATIPLAASTDTQYF
TRBV11-2,-,few,TRBJ1-2,TGTGCCAGCAGCTTAGACCCGACAGGAAAGAATGGCTACACCTTC,CASSLDPTGKNGYTF
TRBV7-9,-,few,TRBJ1-2,TGTGCCAGCAACTTAGCGCCGGGGGGCGCCAGCTATGGCTACACCTTC,CASNLAPGGASYGYTF
TRBV5-1,-,-,TRBJ1-1,TGCGCCAGCAGCTTGGCATGGAACACTGAAGCTTTCTTT,CASSLAWNTEAFF
TRBV4-2,TRBD2,-,TRBJ2-1,TGTGCCAGCAGCCAAGGAAATATGGGACTAGCGGGAACTGAGCAGTTCTTC,CASSQGNMGLAGTEQFF
TRBV5-6,TRBD1,-,TRBJ2-7,TGTGCCAGCACCCACCGGGACAGGTCCTACGAGCAGTACTTC,CASTHRDRSYEQYF
TRBV29-1,-,-,TRBJ2-7,TGCAGCGTCCTCATGGTCGAGCAGTACTTC,CSVLMVEQYF
TRBV12-3/TRBV12-4,-,many,TRBJ2-1,TGTGCCAGCAGGACTCCCGGGACATTTTACAATGAGCAGTTCTTC,CASRTPGTFYNEQFF
TRBV5-1,-,few,TRBJ1-1,TGCGCCAGCAGCTTCCCCGAAGGTTCGACGAACACTGAAGCTTTCTTT,CASSFPEGSTNTEAFF
TRBV3-1,TRBD1,-,TRBJ2-7,TGTGCCAGCAGCCAAGACCCCTGGACAGGCTACGAGCAGTACTTC,CASSQDPWTGYEQYF
TRBV7-3,-,many,TRBJ2-1,TGTGCCAGCAGCTTAAGTACAGGCTTCAATGAGCAGTTCTTC,CASSLSTGFNEQFF
TRBV29-1,TRBD1,many,TRBJ2-7,TGCAGCGTTGAAGTTGGGACAGAATCCTACGAGCAGTACTTC,CSVEVGTESYEQYF
TRBV4-3,-,few,TRBJ2-7,TGCGCCAGCAGCCAAGATTTTGGGGGACTCAGCGAGCAGTACTTC,CASSQDFGGLSEQYF
TRBV7-9,-,-,TRBJ2-2,TGTGCCACCGGCGATGGGCGCTCCCAGTTTTTT,CATGDGRSQFF
TRBV4-1,TRBD1,many,TRBJ2-5,TGCGCCAGCAGCCCGTCAGGGGGAGCCCAAGAGACCCAGTACTTC,CASSPSGGAQETQYF
TRBV2,TRBD1,few,TRBJ2-7,TGTGCCATCATAATTTCTGGGACAGGGGGAACCTACGAGCAGTACTTC,CAIIISGTGGTYEQYF
TRBV5-1,-,few,TRBJ2-1,TGCGCCAGCAGCTTGGGAGGGGGAGATGAGCAGTTCTTC,CASSLGGGDEQFF
TRBV6-1,TRBD1,-,TRBJ2-5,TGTGCCAGCAGTGAAGTGACAGGGGTCAAAGAGACCCAGTACTTC,CASSEVTGVKETQYF
TRBV6-4,TRBD2,many,TRBJ2-1,TGTGCCAGCAGTGAGCGGGGGGGCTCCTACAATGAGCAGTTCTTC,CASSERGGSYNEQFF
TRBV4-3,-,few,TRBJ2-7,TGCGCCAGCAGCCAAATGGTAGCGGCCGCCTACGAGCAGTACTTC,CASSQMVAAAYEQYF
TRBV12-3/TRBV12-4,TRBD1,few,TRBJ2-6,TGTGCCAGCAGTTTAAGGACAGGGGTATTCAACTCTGGGGCCAACGTCCTGACTTTC,CASSLRTGVFNSGANVLTF
TRBV4-2,-,-,TRBJ2-3,TGTGCCAGCAGCCCTCTCGGCGGGGGCCTCACAGATACGCAGTATTTT,CASSPLGGGLTDTQYF
TRBV25-1,-,few,TRBJ1-2,TGTGCCAGCAGTGACAGGTCGGCGTGGGACAACTATGGCTACACCTTC,CASSDRSAWDNYGYTF
TRBV9,TRBD1,many,TRBJ1-5,TGTGCCAGCAGCGCCGGGACAGGGAGCAATCAGCCCCAGCATTTT,CASSAGTGSNQPQHF
TRBV6-2/TRBV6-3,-,-,TRBJ2-1,TGTGCCAGCAGCCCACTTTGGGCGGCTCCCTACAATGAGCAGTTCTTC,CASSPLWAAPYNEQFF
TRBV9,TRBD2,-,TRBJ2-7,TGTGCCAGCAGCCCCCGACTGGTAGCGGGGGGATACGAGCAGTACTTC,CASSPRLVAGGYEQYF
TRBV6-4,TRBD2,-,TRBJ2-3,TGTGCCAGCAGTGACTCTGGCGGGGGGGCGGCCGATACGCAGTATTTT,CASSDSGGGAADTQYF
TRBV25-1,TRBD1,few,TRBJ2-1,TGTGCCAGCAGTTGGACAGGTGTCGAAGGCTCCTACAATGAGCAGTTCTTC,CASSWTGVEGSYNEQFF
TRBV6-1,-,-,TRBJ2-1,TGTGCCATTCCATTAGACAGTTACAATGAGCAGTTCTTC,CAIPLDSYNEQFF
TRBV12-3/TRBV12-4,-,-,TRBJ2-5,TGTGCCAGCAGTTCTTACAGGGACGGAGAGACCCAGTACTTC,CASSSYRDGETQYF
TRBV7-8,TRBD1,-,TRBJ2-3,TGTGCCATCCTGATCCGGGACAGGGGGCTTGGGACGCAGTATTTT,CAILIRDRGLGTQYF
TRBV7-9,-,few,TRBJ2-5,TGTGCCAGCAACCACCAGGGAATCCAAGAGACCCAGTACTTC,CASNHQGIQETQYF
TRBV5-1,-,few,TRBJ2-7,TGCGCCAGGGACCGTATTGTCGACGAGCAGTACTTC,CARDRIVDEQYF
TRBV29-1,-,many,TRBJ2-2,TGCAGCGTTGAACAGGGGAACACCGGGGAGCTGTTTTTT,CSVEQGNTGELFF
TRBV3-1,-,-,TRBJ2-7,TGTGCCAGCAGCCAGCAGGACCGCGAGCAGTACTTC,CASSQQDREQYF
TRBV15,-,-,TRBJ2-7,TGTGCCACCAGCAGAGATCTCGACAGCTCCTACGAGCAGTACTTC,CATSRDLDSSYEQYF